Following are 30 T cell receptor beta chains from one sample sequenced in a study of T-cell reconstitution after alpha-beta-depleted transplantation in children (dated by TCRdb to about 2016). Preparation of the library involved PCR. Sequencer: Illumina HiSeq 2500. TCR libraries were prepared with molecular barcoding, using unique molecular identifiers to normalize TCRbeta repertoire quantification. TCRdb's own reprocessing of the public reads used fastp at Q25 and MiXCR and kept productive beta chains. Entries that share a CDR3 protein sequence are merged under the most common genes and DNA. The sample data list about 250,000 distinct CDR3 sequences, and 20% to 30% of these were observed just once. About 4.8% of the sample is in the top ten clones. Interpreted using the paper, the treatment or condition label stands for: allogeneic hematopoietic cell transplantation with graft depleted of TCRalphabeta T cells and CD19 B cells.

Material: PBMCs, mostly from graft donor cells, obtained 360 days after TCRalphabeta/CD19-depleted stem cell transplant. The receptors were sampled from a female patient younger than 10 who had a stem cell transplant for congenital amegakaryocytic thrombocytopenia, so the T cells may come from the graft donor.

The rearrangement uses TRBV11-2 and TRBJ1-1; D might be TRBD1 (5 bases). This CDR3 is built from 15 residues. Germline lookup yields CDR1 SGHAT and CDR2 FQNNGV. The V end was cut by 5 bases, the J end by 4 bases, with 17 bases between. CDR3 protein: CASSGSGTPITEAFF. CDR3 DNA sequence: TGTGCCAGCAGCGGGTCCGGGACCCCTATCACTGAAGCTTTCTTT.

This clonotype was recorded at least ten times. The chain links TRBV12-3 or TRBV12-4 to TRBJ2-1, with 7 bases identical to TRBD2. V dropped 5 bases and J dropped 6; count of bases not matched to a gene: 7. The CDR3 runs 14 residues. CDR3 DNA: TGTGCCAGCAGTCGAGGACTAGAGCCCAATGAGCAGTTCTTC. This translates into CASSRGLEPNEQFF.

The chain links TRBV7-9 to TRBJ2-1; 8 bases map to TRBD2. The V segment lost 5 bases and the J segment 4 bases; nucleotides outside the gene matches: 7. Germline V gene data show CDR1 as SEHNR and CDR2 as FQNEAQ (reference sequence). CDR3 length: 15 residues. CDR3 sequence reads: CASSPTGLVYNEQFF. In DNA form, the CDR3 reads TGTGCCAGCAGCCCAACGGGACTAGTTTACAATGAGCAGTTCTTC.

This clonotype was counted a few times. The chain is built from TRBV28 and TRBJ2-3; 7 nucleotides agree with TRBD2. CDR1 is MDHEN and CDR2 is SYDVKM in the germline V gene. The CDR3 runs to 11 residues. CDR3 in DNA: TGTGTCTGTACTAGCGCGGGTACGCAGTATTTT. Its protein is CVCTSAGTQYF.

This clonotype was detected only once. The chain couples TRBV6-5 to TRBJ1-1, with D unresolved. Germline CDR1 MNHEY, CDR2 SVGAGI. Trimming took off 6 bases at V and 1 base at J, with 9 bases between the two ends. The CDR3 is 13 amino acids. In nucleotides, the CDR3 is TGTGCCAGCAGACCACTAGGGAACACTGAAGCTTTCTTT. Its translation is CASRPLGNTEAFF.

This clonotype was detected only a few times. CDR3: CASSPRDLHSYNEQFF. The CDR3 nucleotides are TGTGCCAGCAGCCCCCGGGACCTCCACTCCTACAATGAGCAGTTCTTC. This rearrangement joins TRBV12-3 or TRBV12-4 to TRBJ2-1, with D perhaps given as TRBD1 or TRBD2 (5 bases each). The CDR3 runs to 16 residues. The ends were cut back, 6 bases at V and 0 bases at J, with 15 bases in the middle.

The J gene is TRBJ2-5, the V gene TRBV28; the D gene could be TRBD1 or TRBD2 (6 bases each). The CDR3 totals 14 residues. CDR1 is MDHEN and CDR2 is SYDVKM in the germline V gene. V shed 8 bases and J shed 2 bases, with 15 bases lying between them. The CDR3 bases are TGTGCCAGCCGGGGGCGCAGGCTACAAGAGACCCAGTACTTC. This sequence encodes CASRGRRLQETQYF.

This clonotype was seen a handful of times. The chain joins TRBV4-1 to TRBJ1-3, with 7 bases lining up with TRBD1. This CDR3 spans 15 amino acids. CDR1 and CDR2 from the germline V gene are MGHRA and YSYEKL. After removal of 3 bases from V and 3 bases from J, the junction contained 5 bases not matched to a gene. In DNA, the CDR3 is TGCGCCAGCAGCCAGACCTACAGGGGTGGAAACACCATATATTTT. Protein sequence: CASSQTYRGGNTIYF.

This clonotype occurred a few times. The chain combines TRBV7-2 with TRBJ2-7, with 7 positions matching TRBD1. The germline CDR1 and CDR2 sequences are SGHTA and FQGNSA. Trimming removed 5 bases from V and 5 bases from J; junction bases left unmatched: 12. The CDR3 spans 15 residues. CDR3 sequence: CASSTPRQGNHEQYF. Written as DNA, the CDR3 is TGTGCCAGCAGCACCCCCAGACAGGGAAACCACGAGCAGTACTTC.

The gene calls are TRBV7-9 and TRBJ2-1, with 8 bases that match TRBD1. The V gene end was trimmed by 2 bases and the J gene end by 0 bases; junction bases not matched to a gene: 3. Germline CDR1 is SEHNR and CDR2 is FQNEAQ (reference sequence). The CDR3 extends over 16 amino acids. The CDR3 loop reads CASSLLDRGSYNEQFF. The CDR3 DNA reads as TGTGCCAGCAGCTTACTCGACAGGGGCTCCTACAATGAGCAGTTCTTC.

Concerning this clonotype itself: A much larger clone sits a single nucleotide away, making a read error possible. J is TRBJ1-1 and V is TRBV29-1; D remains ambiguous. Trimming cost V 2 bases and J 0 bases, with 7 bases left between them. The length of the CDR3 is 13 residues. Looked up from germline, CDR1 is SQVTM and CDR2 is ANQGSEA. Written as DNA, the CDR3 is TGCAGCGTTGAATACTCACTGAACACTGAAGCTTTCTTT. It specifies CSVEYSLNTEAFF.

The CDR3 bases are TGTGCCAGCAGCCAGGGATGGACAGTCTATAGCAATCAGCCCCAGCATTTT. Protein product: CASSQGWTVYSNQPQHF. The chain combines TRBV3-1 with TRBJ1-5; D perhaps matches TRBD1 (6 bases). Germline V gene data show CDR1 as LGHDT and CDR2 as YNNKEL (reference sequence). This CDR3 is 17 amino acids long. The V end was cut by 3 bases, the J end by 0 bases, with 15 bases between. Full variable domain (rest looked up from reference TRBV3-1 and TRBJ1-5): DTAVSQTPKYLVTQMGNDKSIKCEQNLGHDTMYWYKQDSKKFLKIMFSYNNKELIINETVPNRFSPKSPDKAHLNLHINSLELGDSAVYFCASSQGWTVYSNQPQHFGDGTRLSIL.

This clonotype has more than one count but fewer than ten. The J gene is TRBJ1-4, the V gene TRBV15; no firm D call. CDR3 length equals 14 residues. Trimming left V 3 bases short and J 8 bases short, with 13 bases between. Germline-derived CDR1 and CDR2 are LNHNV and YYDKDF (reference sequence). Here the CDR3 DNA reads TGTGCCACCAGCAGCGAAAGACATTGGGAAAAACTGTTTTTT. It is translated as CATSSERHWEKLFF.

The V call is TRBV7-9, the J call TRBJ2-3; 8 nucleotides line up with TRBD2. V lost 5 bases to trimming and J lost 6 bases; unmatched junction nucleotides: 13. This CDR3 is built from 16 residues. Germline CDR1 SEHNR, CDR2 FQNEAQ (reference sequence). CDR3 region: CASSTTSGGGQDTQYF. The DNA of the CDR3 is TGTGCCAGCAGCACCACTAGCGGTGGGGGCCAGGATACGCAGTATTTT.

This clonotype appeared many times. The chain has TRBV2 and TRBJ1-5; the D is unclear. CDR1 and CDR2 from the germline V gene are SNHLY and FYNNEI. This CDR3 is 13 amino acids long. Trimming removed 7 bases from V and 2 bases from J, with 9 bases in between. CDR3 DNA: TGTGCCAGCATGCAGAGTCGCAATCAGCCCCAGCATTTT. Translated, it gives CASMQSRNQPQHF.

This clonotype has a count of ten or more. The chain has TRBV5-1 and TRBJ2-1; TRBD1 matches 11 bases. V lost 4 bases to trimming and J lost 9 bases; unmatched junction nucleotides: 9. Germline assignment: CDR1 SGHRS and CDR2 YFSETQ. The CDR3 loop spans 15 amino acids. The CDR3 region is CASSPLRDRGTEQFF. In DNA form, the CDR3 reads TGCGCCAGCAGCCCCCTCAGGGACAGGGGGACTGAGCAGTTCTTC. Full variable domain (missing parts from reference TRBV5-1 and TRBJ2-1): KAGVTQTPRYLIKTRGQQVTLSCSPISGHRSVSWYQQTPGQGLQFLFEYFSETQRNKGNFPGRFSGRQFSNSRSEMNVSTLELGDSALYLCASSPLRDRGTEQFFGPGTRLTVL.

The chain couples TRBV28 to TRBJ2-7, with 15 bases matching TRBD2. J was trimmed by 5 bases and V by 8 bases; bases with no gene match: 7. Germline CDR1 and CDR2: MDHEN and SYDVKM. The CDR3 loop spans 15 amino acids. The CDR3 region has the DNA TGTGCCAGCGGACTAGCGGGAGGGCCTATCGACGAGCAGTACTTC. It translates to CASGLAGGPIDEQYF.

This clonotype turned up a few times. The rearrangement joins TRBV20-1 to TRBJ2-1; 10 bases are shared with TRBD2. V lost 3 bases to trimming and J lost 7 bases; unmatched junction nucleotides: 6. This CDR3 region has 14 residues. CDR1 is DFQATT and CDR2 is SNEGSKA in the germline V gene (reference sequence). DNA for the CDR3: TGCAGTGCTAGCGAAGCGGGAGGGAGGAATGAGCAGTTCTTC. It specifies CSASEAGGRNEQFF.

This clonotype was found a few times. The chain is built from TRBV28 and TRBJ1-2; a weak D match, TRBD1 (6 bases). V dropped 11 bases and J dropped 8 bases, with 27 bases sitting between them. This CDR3 contains 15 residues. The germline V gene encodes CDR1 MDHEN and CDR2 SYDVKM. CDR3 sequence: CAVGGANSWIEGYTF. CDR3 nucleotides: TGTGCCGTGGGGGGCGCAAACTCATGGATAGAAGGCTACACCTTC.

A few counts support this clonotype. The J gene is TRBJ1-1, the V gene TRBV25-1; 8 nucleotides match TRBD1. Germline V gene lookup returns CDR1 MGHDK and CDR2 SYGVNS. J gave up 1 base and V 5 bases, and 3 bases lay outside the gene matches. The CDR3 extends over 14 amino acids. The CDR3 region has the DNA TGTGCCAGCAGTCCCGGGACAGGGAACACTGAAGCTTTCTTT. Residues: CASSPGTGNTEAFF.

This clonotype has ten or more counts. The rearrangement uses TRBV20-1 and TRBJ2-3, with D possibly TRBD2 on 5 matching bases. V dropped 6 bases and J dropped 4 bases, with 20 bases sitting between them. In germline, CDR1 is DFQATT, CDR2 SNEGSKA (reference sequence). This CDR3 region has 15 residues. This chain's CDR3 is CSADRTYRHPDTQYF. DNA for the CDR3: TGCAGTGCGGATAGGACTTACCGACACCCAGATACGCAGTATTTT.

This clonotype was counted ten times or more. The rearrangement joins TRBV10-3 to TRBJ2-3; D is undetermined. Germline V gene lookup returns CDR1 ENHRY and CDR2 SYGVKD. CDR3 size: 14 residues. V was cut by 7 bases and J by 2 bases, with 13 bases left in between. The CDR3 bases are TGTGCCATCAAAAGTGTGGGAAACACAGATACGCAGTATTTT. Translating gives CAIKSVGNTDTQYF.

This clonotype has only a few counts. J is TRBJ1-1 and V is TRBV12-3 or TRBV12-4; D not certain. The CDR3 consists of 11 residues. Trimming pared 6 bases from V and 5 bases from J, leaving 7 bases between. The CDR3 reads CASSQWTEAFF. In DNA, the CDR3 is TGTGCCAGCAGCCAATGGACTGAAGCTTTCTTT.

This clonotype occurred once. This chain's CDR3 is CASSTVDRYYYEQYF. The CDR3 nucleotides read TGTGCCAGCAGCACGGTGGACAGATACTACTACGAGCAGTACTTC. V is TRBV5-6 and J is TRBJ2-7; TRBD1 is a possible D gene (6 bases). The CDR3 contains 15 residues. V dropped 4 bases and J dropped 3 bases, with 17 bases sitting between them. The V gene's germline CDR1 is SGHDT and CDR2 YYEEEE. The variable domain in full, completed from reference TRBV5-6 and TRBJ2-7, reads DAGVTQSPTHLIKTRGQQVTLRCSPKSGHDTVSWYQQALGQGPQFIFQYYEEEERQRGNFPDRFSGHQFPNYSSELNVNALLLGDSALYLCASSTVDRYYYEQYFGPGTRLTVT.

The rearrangement joins TRBV14 to TRBJ1-1; 7 bases line up with TRBD1. V lost 8 bases to trimming and J lost 4 bases; unmatched junction nucleotides: 7. The CDR3 loop spans 13 amino acids. CDR1 and CDR2 from the germline V gene are SGHDN and FVKESK. CDR3 loop: CASSSRQGTEAFF. Written as DNA, the CDR3 is TGTGCCAGCTCATCCAGACAGGGCACTGAAGCTTTCTTT.

The V gene is TRBV2, the J gene TRBJ1-5, with a weak D call TRBD1 (5 bases). The ends were cut back, 7 bases at V and 0 bases at J, with 10 bases in the middle. The CDR3 extends over 14 amino acids. CDR1 and CDR2 (germline): SNHLY, FYNNEI. The CDR3, as DNA: TGTGCCAGCAAAAGGGGACCTAGCAATCAGCCCCAGCATTTT. Translation: CASKRGPSNQPQHF.

The V and J genes are TRBV6-5 and TRBJ1-1, with no clear D. This CDR3 is built from 15 residues. Between the trimmed V and J ends, which lost 2 bases and 0 bases, there was a span of 10 bases. Per germline, CDR1 MNHEY and CDR2 SVGAGI. The CDR3 DNA follows: TGTGCCAGCAGTTACGTACAGCCACTGAACACTGAAGCTTTCTTT. This codes for CASSYVQPLNTEAFF.

The V call is TRBV4-1, the J call TRBJ2-1, with a tentative D call TRBD1 (6 bases). Germline assignment: CDR1 MGHRA and CDR2 YSYEKL. Trimming took off 1 base at V and 3 bases at J, with 16 bases between the two ends. The CDR3 runs to 17 residues. CDR3 nucleotides: TGCGCCAGCAGCCAAGGTTTTTCGGGACAACTCTACAATGAGCAGTTCTTC. This gives the protein CASSQGFSGQLYNEQFF.

The chain links TRBV4-1 to TRBJ2-7, with 11 bases that match TRBD2. This CDR3 has 15 amino acids. The J segment lost 3 bases and the V segment lost 6 bases, leaving 7 bases of the junction unmatched. Germline assignment: CDR1 MGHRA and CDR2 YSYEKL. The CDR3 reads CASSSPGLAVYEQYF. The DNA of the CDR3 is TGCGCCAGCAGTTCACCGGGACTAGCGGTCTACGAGCAGTACTTC.

This clonotype appeared many times. The V and J genes are TRBV7-9 and TRBJ2-7; either TRBD1 or TRBD2 may fit D (5 bases each). The V end was cut by 2 bases, the J end by 5 bases, with 13 bases between. From germline, CDR1 is SEHNR and CDR2 FQNEAQ (reference sequence). CDR3 size: 14 residues. CDR3: CASSLSWDPHEQYF. CDR3 sequence (DNA): TGTGCCAGCAGCTTAAGCTGGGACCCACACGAGCAGTACTTC.